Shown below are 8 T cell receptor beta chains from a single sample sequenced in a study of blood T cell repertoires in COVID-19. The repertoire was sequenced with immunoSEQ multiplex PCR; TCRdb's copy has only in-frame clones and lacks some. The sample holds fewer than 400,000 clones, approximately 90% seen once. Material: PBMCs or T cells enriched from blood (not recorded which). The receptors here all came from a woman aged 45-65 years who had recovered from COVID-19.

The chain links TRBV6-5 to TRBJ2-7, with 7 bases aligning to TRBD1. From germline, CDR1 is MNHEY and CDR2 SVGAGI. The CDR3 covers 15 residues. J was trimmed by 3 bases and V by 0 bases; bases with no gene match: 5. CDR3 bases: TGTGCCAGCAGTTACTCGCCGGGACAGAACTACGAGCAGTACTTC. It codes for CASSYSPGQNYEQYF.

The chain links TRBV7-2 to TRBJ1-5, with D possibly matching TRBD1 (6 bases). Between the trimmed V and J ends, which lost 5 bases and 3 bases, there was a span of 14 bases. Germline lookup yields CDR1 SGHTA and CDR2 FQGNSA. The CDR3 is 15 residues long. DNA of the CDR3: TGTGCCAGCAGCATCGGACAGAGCTCCAATCAGCCCCAGCATTTT. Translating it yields CASSIGQSSNQPQHF. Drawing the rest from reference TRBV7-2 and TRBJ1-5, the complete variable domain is GAGVSQSPSNKVTEKGKDVELRCDPISGHTALYWYRQSLGQGLEFLIYFQGNSAPDKSGLPSDRFSAERTGGSVSTLTIQRTQQEDSAVYLCASSIGQSSNQPQHFGDGTRLSIL.

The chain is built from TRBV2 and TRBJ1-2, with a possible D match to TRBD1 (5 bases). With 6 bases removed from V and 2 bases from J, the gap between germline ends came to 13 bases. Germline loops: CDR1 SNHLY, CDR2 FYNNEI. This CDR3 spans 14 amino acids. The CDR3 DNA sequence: TGTGCCAGCAGCGATTGGGGCGACAACTATGGCTACACCTTC. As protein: CASSDWGDNYGYTF.

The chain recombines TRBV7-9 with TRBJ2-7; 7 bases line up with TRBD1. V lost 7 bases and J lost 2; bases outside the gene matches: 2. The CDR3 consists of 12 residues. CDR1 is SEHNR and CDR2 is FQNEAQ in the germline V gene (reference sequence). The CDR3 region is CASIGGTYEQYF. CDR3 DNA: TGTGCCAGCATAGGGGGCACCTACGAGCAGTACTTC.

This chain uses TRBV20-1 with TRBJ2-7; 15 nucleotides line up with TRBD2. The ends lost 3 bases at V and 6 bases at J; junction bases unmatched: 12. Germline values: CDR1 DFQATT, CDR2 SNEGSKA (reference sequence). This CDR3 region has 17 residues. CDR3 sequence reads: CSASRTSGGALGREQYF. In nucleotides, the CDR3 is TGCAGTGCTAGTAGGACTAGCGGGGGGGCTTTGGGTCGCGAGCAGTACTTC.

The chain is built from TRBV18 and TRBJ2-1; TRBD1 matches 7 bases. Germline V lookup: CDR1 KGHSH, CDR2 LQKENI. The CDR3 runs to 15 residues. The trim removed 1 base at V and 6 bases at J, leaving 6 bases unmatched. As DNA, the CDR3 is TGTGCCAGCTCACCACAACAGGGGAAGGGCAATGAGCAGTTCTTC. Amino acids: CASSPQQGKGNEQFF.

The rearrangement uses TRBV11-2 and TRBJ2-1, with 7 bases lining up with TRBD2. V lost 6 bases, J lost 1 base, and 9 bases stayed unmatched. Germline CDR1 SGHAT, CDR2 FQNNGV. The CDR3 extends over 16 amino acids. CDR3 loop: CASSPRGGPSYNEQFF. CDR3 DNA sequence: TGTGCCAGCAGTCCTAGGGGAGGGCCGTCCTACAATGAGCAGTTCTTC.

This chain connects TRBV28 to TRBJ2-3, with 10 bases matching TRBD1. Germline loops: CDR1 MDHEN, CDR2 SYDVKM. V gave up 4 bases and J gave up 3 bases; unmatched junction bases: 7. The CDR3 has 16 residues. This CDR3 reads CASSSGDRGLTDTQYF. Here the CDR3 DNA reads TGTGCCAGCAGTTCGGGAGACAGGGGGCTAACAGATACGCAGTATTTT.